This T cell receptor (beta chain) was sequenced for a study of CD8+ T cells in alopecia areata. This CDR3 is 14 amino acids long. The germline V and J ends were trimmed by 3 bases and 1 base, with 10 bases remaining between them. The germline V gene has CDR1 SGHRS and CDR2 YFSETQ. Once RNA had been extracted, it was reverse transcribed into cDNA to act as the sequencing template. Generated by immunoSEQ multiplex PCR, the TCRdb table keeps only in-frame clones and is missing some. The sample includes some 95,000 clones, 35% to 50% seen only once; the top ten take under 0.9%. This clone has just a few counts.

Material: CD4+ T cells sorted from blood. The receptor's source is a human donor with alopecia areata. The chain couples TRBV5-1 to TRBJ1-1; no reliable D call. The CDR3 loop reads CASSSVPPNTEAFF. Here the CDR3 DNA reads TGCGCCAGCAGCTCGGTGCCACCGAACACTGAAGCTTTCTTT.